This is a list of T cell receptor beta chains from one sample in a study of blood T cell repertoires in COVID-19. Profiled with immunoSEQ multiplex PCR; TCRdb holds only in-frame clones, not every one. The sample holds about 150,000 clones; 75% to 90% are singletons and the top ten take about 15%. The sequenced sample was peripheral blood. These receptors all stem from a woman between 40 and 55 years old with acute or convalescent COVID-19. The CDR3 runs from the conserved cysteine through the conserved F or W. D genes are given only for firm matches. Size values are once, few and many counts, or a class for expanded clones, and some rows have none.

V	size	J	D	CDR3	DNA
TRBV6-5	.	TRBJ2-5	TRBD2	CASSQRERETQYF	TGTGCCAGCAGCCAGCGGGAGCGGGAGACCCAGTACTTC
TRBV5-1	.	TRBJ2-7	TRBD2	CASSLVLGSLAGTYEQYF	TGCGCCAGCAGCTTGGTATTAGGGTCACTAGCGGGTACCTACGAGCAGTACTTC
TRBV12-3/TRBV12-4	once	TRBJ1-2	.	CASSLTQARGYTF	TGTGCCAGCAGTTTAACACAGGCAAGGGGCTACACCTTC
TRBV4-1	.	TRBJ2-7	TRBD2	CASSQLPGLSYEQYF	TGCGCCAGCAGCCAACTGCCGGGACTAAGTTACGAGCAGTACTTC
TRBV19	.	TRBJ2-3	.	CASRQVSTDTQYF	TGTGCCAGTCGACAGGTTAGCACAGATACGCAGTATTTT
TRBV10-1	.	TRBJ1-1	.	CASSESGGSGEAFF	TGCGCCAGCAGTGAGTCGGGAGGGTCCGGGGAAGCTTTCTTT
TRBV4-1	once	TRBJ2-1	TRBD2	CASSQDGTSGRIEQFF	TGCGCCAGCAGCCAAGACGGGACTAGCGGGAGGATTGAGCAGTTCTTC
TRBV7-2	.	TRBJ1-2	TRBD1	CASSLPGGVYGYTF	TGTGCCAGCAGCTTACCAGGGGGCGTCTATGGCTACACCTTC
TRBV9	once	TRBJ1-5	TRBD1	CASSVGGSGGLNQPQHF	TGTGCCAGCAGCGTAGGAGGTTCAGGGGGCCTCAATCAGCCCCAGCATTTT
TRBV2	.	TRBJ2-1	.	CASSAGVPQFF	TGTGCCAGCAGTGCGGGGGTGCCCCAGTTCTTC
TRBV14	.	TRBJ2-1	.	CASSQVSGNEQFF	TGTGCCAGCAGCCAAGTGTCGGGAAATGAGCAGTTCTTC
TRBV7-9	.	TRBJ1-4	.	CASSLDWSTNEKLFF	TGTGCCAGCAGCTTGGACTGGTCCACTAATGAAAAACTGTTTTTT
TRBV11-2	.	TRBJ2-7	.	CASSGHLYEQYF	TGTGCCAGCAGCGGACACCTCTACGAGCAGTACTTC
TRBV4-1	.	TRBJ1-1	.	CASSQVEGGDTEAFF	TGCGCCAGCAGCCAAGTTGAGGGTGGGGACACTGAAGCTTTCTTT
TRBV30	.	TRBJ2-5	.	CAWSVALLETQYF	TGTGCCTGGAGTGTAGCATTATTGGAGACCCAGTACTTC
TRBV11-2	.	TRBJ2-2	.	CASSLGLRPNTGELFF	TGTGCCAGCAGCTTAGGTCTACGTCCGAACACCGGGGAGCTGTTTTTT
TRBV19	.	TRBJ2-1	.	CASSIVGRASYNEQFF	TGTGCCAGTAGTATAGTTGGCAGGGCCTCCTACAATGAGCAGTTCTTC
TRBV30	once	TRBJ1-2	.	CACEKFDSTSDSNYGYTF	TGTGCCTGTGAGAAGTTCGACTCCACTAGCGATTCGAACTATGGCTACACCTTC
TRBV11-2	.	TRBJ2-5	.	CASSLGLVETQYF	TGTGCCAGCAGCTTAGGACTGGTGGAGACCCAGTACTTC
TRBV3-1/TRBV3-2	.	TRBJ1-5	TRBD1	CASSQGQGYNQPQHF	TGTGCCAGCAGCCAAGGACAGGGATACAATCAGCCCCAGCATTTT
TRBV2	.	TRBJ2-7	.	CASRRGGYEQYF	TGTGCCAGCAGGAGAGGCGGCTACGAGCAGTACTTC
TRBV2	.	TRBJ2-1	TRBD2	CASSEASGRVNEQFF	TGTGCCAGCAGTGAGGCTAGCGGGAGGGTCAATGAGCAGTTCTTC
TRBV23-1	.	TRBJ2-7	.	CASSQTGAEQYF	TGCGCCAGCAGTCAGACGGGAGCGGAACAGTACTTC
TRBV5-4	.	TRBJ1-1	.	CASSLDGIPEAFF	TGTGCCAGCAGCTTGGACGGGATCCCTGAAGCTTTCTTT
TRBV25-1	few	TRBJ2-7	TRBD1	CASSELGQGFSYEQYF	TGTGCCAGCAGTGAATTGGGACAGGGTTTCTCCTACGAGCAGTACTTC
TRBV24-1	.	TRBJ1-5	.	CATSSGATSSNQPQHF	TGTGCCACCAGTTCCGGAGCGACTTCAAGCAATCAGCCCCAGCATTTT
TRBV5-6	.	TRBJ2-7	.	CASSLGQGLTYEQYF	TGTGCCAGCAGCTTGGGGCAGGGACTTACCTACGAGCAGTACTTC
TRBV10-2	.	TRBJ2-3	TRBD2	CASSEDGGADTQYF	TGCGCCAGCAGTGAAGACGGGGGGGCAGATACGCAGTATTTT
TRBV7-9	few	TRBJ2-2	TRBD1	CASSPDRRPTGELFF	TGTGCCAGCAGCCCGGACAGGCGACCCACCGGGGAGCTGTTTTTT
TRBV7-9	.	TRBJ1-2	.	CASSLYRLGDGYTF	TGTGCCAGCAGCTTATACAGGTTAGGGGATGGCTACACCTTC
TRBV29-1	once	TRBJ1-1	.	CSVGHGQNTEAFF	TGCAGCGTTGGCCATGGGCAGAACACTGAAGCTTTCTTT
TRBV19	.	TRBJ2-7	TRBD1	CASSIGTGVYEQYF	TGTGCCAGTAGTATCGGGACAGGGGTCTACGAGCAGTACTTC
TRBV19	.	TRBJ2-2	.	CASSIGRVGTGELFF	TGTGCCAGTAGTATTGGCAGGGTGGGGACCGGGGAGCTGTTTTTT
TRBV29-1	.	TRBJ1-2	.	CSVQSGQGLYGYTF	TGCAGCGTACAGAGTGGGCAGGGCCTTTATGGCTACACCTTC
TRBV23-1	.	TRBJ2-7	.	CASSQGVQGASYEQYF	TGCGCCAGCAGTCAAGGGGTCCAGGGTGCCTCCTACGAGCAGTACTTC
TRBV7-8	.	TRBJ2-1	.	CASSLRRVDNEQFF	TGTGCCAGCAGCCTACGCAGGGTAGACAATGAGCAGTTCTTC
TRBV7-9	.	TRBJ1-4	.	CAAGTNEKLFF	TGTGCCGCCGGGACTAATGAAAAACTGTTTTTT
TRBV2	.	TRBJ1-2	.	CASRPATAYGYTF	TGTGCCAGCCGACCGGCGACAGCCTATGGCTACACCTTC